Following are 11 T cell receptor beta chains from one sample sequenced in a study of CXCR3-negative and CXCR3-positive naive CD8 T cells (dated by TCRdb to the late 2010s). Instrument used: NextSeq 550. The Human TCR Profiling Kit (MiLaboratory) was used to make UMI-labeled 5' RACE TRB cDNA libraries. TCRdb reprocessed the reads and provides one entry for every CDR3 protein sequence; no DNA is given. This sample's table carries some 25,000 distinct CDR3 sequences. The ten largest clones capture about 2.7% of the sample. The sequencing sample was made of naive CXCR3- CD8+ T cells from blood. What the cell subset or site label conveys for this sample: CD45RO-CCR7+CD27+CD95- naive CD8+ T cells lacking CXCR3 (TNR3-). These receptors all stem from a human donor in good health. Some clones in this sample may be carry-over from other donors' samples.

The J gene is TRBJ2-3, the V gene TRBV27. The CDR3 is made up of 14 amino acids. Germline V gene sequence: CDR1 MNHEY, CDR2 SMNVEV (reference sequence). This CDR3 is CASSLGIATDTQYF.

The CDR3 is CASSLISEGYGYTF. The V and J genes are TRBV11-2 and TRBJ1-2. CDR1 SGHAT and CDR2 FQNNGV come from the germline V gene. The CDR3 contains 14 residues.

CDR3 amino acids: CASSHQGPNEKLFF. This chain uses TRBV6-6 with TRBJ1-4; the D call of TRBD1 rests on TCRdb alone, since no DNA is present to check it. Germline V gives CDR1 MNHNY, CDR2 SVGAGI (reference sequence). The CDR3 loop spans 14 amino acids.

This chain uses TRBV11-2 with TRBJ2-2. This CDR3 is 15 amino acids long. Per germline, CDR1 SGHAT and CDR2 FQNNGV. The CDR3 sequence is CASSRLGVFTGELFF.

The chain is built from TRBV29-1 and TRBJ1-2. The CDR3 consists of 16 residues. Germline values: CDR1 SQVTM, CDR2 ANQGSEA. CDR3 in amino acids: CSVEDSSIPRIYGYTF.

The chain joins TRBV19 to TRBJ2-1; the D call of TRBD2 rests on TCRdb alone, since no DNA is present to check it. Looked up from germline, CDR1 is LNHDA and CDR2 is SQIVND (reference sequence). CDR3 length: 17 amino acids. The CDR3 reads CASSPRLGVSPNNEQFF.

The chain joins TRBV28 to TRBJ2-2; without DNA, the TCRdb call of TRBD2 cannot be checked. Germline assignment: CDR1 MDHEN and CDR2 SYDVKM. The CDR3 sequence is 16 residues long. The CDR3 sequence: CASSGLLAPLVGELFF. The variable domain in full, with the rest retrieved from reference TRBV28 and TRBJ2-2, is DVKVTQSSRYLVKRTGEKVFLECVQDMDHENMFWYRQDPGLGLRLIYFSYDVKMKEKGDIPEGYSVSREKKERFSLILESASTNQTSMYLCASSGLLAPLVGELFFGEGSRLTVL.

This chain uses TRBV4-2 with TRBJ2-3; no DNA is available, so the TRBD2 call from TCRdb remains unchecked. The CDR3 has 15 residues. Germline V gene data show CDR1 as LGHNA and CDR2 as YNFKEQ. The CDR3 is CASSQERLLADTQYF.

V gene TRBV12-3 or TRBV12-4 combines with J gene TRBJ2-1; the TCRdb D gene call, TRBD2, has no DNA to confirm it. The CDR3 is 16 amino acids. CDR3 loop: CASSLPTSGGANEQFF.

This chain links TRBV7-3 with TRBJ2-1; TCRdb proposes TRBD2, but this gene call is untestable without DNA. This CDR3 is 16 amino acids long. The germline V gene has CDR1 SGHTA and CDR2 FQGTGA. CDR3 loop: CASSFLGLAGGNEQFF.

This CDR3 reads CASSQVRGTEAFF. V and J are TRBV4-1 and TRBJ1-1. In germline, CDR1 is MGHRA, CDR2 YSYEKL. The CDR3 sequence is 13 residues long.